These 2 T cell receptor beta chains originate from one sample sequenced in a study of T cell responses to AZD1222 COVID-19 vaccine. This table comes from immunoSEQ multiplex PCR, and its TCRdb copy is limited to in-frame clones, with some not included. The sample holds tens of thousands of clones, roughly 89% seen once. The sample consisted of peripheral blood, taken 28 days after the second AZD1222 dose. These receptor sequences come from an adult who received the AZD1222 COVID-19 vaccine.

The rearrangement links TRBV7-2 to TRBJ1-4; D unclear. In germline, CDR1 is SGHTA, CDR2 FQGNSA. The CDR3 is 14 residues long. Trimming took off 6 bases at V and 0 bases at J, with 8 bases between the two ends. CDR3 DNA sequence: TGTGCCAGCAGAACTCAGGCAACTAATGAAAAACTGTTTTTT. Translated, it gives CASRTQATNEKLFF.

This chain uses TRBV10-1 with TRBJ1-6; no reliable D call. Germline V gives CDR1 WNHNN, CDR2 SYGVQD (reference sequence). Trimming left V 3 bases short and J 9 bases short, with 9 bases between. This CDR3 region has 13 residues. The CDR3 DNA reads as TGCGCCAGCAGTGAAGGACGCCTTTCACCCCTCCACTTT. It codes for CASSEGRLSPLHF.